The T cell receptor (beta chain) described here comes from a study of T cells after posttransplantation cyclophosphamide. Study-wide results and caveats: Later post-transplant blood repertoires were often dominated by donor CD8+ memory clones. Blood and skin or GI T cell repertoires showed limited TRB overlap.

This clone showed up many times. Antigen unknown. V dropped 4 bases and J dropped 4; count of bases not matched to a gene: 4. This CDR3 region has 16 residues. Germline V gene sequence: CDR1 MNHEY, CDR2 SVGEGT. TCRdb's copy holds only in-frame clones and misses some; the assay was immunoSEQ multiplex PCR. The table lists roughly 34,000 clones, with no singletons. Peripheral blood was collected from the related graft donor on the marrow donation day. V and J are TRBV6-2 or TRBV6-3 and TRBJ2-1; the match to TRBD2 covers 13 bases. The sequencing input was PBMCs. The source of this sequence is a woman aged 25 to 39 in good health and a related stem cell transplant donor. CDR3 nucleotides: TGTGCCAGCAGTTTGGGGACTAGCGGGGCTTACAATGAGCAGTTCTTC. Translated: CASSLGTSGAYNEQFF.